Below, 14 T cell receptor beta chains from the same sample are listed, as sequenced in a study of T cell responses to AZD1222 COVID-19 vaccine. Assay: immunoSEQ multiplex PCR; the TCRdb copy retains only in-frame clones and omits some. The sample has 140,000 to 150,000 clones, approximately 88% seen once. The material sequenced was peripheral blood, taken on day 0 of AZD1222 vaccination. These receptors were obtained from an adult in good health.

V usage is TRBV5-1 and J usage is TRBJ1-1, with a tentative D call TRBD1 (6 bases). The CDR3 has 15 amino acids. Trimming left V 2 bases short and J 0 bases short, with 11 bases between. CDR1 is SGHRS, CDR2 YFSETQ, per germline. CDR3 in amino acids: CASSFGQLLNTEAFF. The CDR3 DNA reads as TGCGCCAGCAGCTTTGGACAGCTGCTGAACACTGAAGCTTTCTTT. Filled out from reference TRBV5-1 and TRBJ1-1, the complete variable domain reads KAGVTQTPRYLIKTRGQQVTLSCSPISGHRSVSWYQQTPGQGLQFLFEYFSETQRNKGNFPGRFSGRQFSNSRSEMNVSTLELGDSALYLCASSFGQLLNTEAFFGQGTRLTVV.

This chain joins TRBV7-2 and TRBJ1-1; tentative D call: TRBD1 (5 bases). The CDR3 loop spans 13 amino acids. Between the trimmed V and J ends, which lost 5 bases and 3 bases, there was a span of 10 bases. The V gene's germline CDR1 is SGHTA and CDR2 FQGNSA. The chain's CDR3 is CASSQGLYTEAFF. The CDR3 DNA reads TGTGCCAGCAGCCAGGGACTTTACACTGAAGCTTTCTTT.

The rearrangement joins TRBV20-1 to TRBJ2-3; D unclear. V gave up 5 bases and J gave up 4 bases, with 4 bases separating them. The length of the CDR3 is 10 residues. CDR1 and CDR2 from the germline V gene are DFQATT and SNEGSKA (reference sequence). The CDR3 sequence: CSAVADTQYF. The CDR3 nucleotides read TGCAGTGCTGTGGCAGATACGCAGTATTTT.

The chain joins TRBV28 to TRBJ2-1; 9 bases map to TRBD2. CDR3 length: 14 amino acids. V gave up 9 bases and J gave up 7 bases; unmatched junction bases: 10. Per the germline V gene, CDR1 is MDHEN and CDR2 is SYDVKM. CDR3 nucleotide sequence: TGTGCCAGTGGTATTAGCGGGGGTGGGAATGAGCAGTTCTTC. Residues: CASGISGGGNEQFF.

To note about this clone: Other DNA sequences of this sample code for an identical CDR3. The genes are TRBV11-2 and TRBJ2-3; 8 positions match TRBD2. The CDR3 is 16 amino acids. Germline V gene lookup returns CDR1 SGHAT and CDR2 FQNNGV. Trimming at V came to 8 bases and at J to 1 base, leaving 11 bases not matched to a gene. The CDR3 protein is CASSLRPAGGTDTQYF. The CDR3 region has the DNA TGTGCCAGCTCCCTTAGGCCAGCGGGGGGCACAGATACGCAGTATTTT.

CDR3 sequence: CASGLGNTGDQPQHF. DNA for the CDR3: TGTGCTAGTGGTTTGGGGAACACGGGGGATCAGCCCCAGCATTTT. V usage is TRBV12-5 and J usage is TRBJ1-5; a possible D gene is TRBD1 (5 bases). The CDR3 is 15 amino acids. V was pared by 1 base and J by 5 bases, with 12 bases between. Germline lookup yields CDR1 LGHNT and CDR2 FRNRAP.

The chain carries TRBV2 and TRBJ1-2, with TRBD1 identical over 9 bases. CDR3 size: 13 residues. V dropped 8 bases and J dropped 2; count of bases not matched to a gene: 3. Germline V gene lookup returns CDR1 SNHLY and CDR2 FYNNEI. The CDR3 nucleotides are TGTGCCAGCGGGACAGGGCCCAACTATGGCTACACCTTC. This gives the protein CASGTGPNYGYTF.

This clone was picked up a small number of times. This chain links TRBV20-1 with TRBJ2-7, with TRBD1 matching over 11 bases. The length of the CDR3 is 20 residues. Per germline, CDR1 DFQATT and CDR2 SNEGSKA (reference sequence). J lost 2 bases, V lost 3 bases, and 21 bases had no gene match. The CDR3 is CSASLRRALPGQGVTYEQYF. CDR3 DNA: TGCAGTGCTAGTCTTCGGAGGGCCCTACCGGGACAGGGGGTAACCTACGAGCAGTACTTC.

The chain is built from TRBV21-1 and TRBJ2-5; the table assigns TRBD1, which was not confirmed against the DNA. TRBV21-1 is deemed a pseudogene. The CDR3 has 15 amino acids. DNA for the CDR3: TGTGCCAGCAGCAGCGCCTGGACAGATAAAGAGACCCAGTACTTC. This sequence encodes CASSSAWTDKETQYF.

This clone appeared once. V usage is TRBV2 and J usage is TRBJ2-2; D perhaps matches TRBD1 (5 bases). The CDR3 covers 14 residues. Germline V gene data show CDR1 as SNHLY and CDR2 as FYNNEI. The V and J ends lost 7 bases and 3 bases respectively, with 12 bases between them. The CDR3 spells CASKGDLYTGELFF. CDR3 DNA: TGTGCCAGCAAAGGGGATTTATACACCGGGGAGCTGTTTTTT. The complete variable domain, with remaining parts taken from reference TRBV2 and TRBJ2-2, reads EPEVTQTPSHQVTQMGQEVILRCVPISNHLYFYWYRQILGQKVEFLVSFYNNEISEKSEIFDDQFSVERPDGSNFTLKIRSTKLEDSAMYFCASKGDLYTGELFFGEGSRLTVL.

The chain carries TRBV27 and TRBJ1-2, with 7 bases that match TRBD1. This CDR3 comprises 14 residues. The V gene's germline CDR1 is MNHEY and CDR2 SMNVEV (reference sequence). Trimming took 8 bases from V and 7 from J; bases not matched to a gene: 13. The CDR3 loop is CASRSGQSIAGYTF. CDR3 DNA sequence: TGTGCCAGCCGCTCGGGACAGTCAATTGCTGGCTACACCTTC.

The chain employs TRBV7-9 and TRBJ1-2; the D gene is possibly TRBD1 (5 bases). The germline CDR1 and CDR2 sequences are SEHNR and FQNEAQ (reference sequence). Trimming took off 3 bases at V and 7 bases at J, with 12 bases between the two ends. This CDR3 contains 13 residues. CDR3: CASSLTGTLGYTF. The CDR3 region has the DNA TGTGCCAGCAGCTTGACCGGGACCCTTGGCTACACCTTC. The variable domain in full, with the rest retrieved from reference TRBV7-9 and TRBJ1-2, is DTGVSQNPRHKITKRGQNVTFRCDPISEHNRLYWYRQTLGQGPEFLTYFQNEAQLEKSRLLSDRFSAERPKGSFSTLEIQRTEQGDSAMYLCASSLTGTLGYTFGSGTRLTVV.

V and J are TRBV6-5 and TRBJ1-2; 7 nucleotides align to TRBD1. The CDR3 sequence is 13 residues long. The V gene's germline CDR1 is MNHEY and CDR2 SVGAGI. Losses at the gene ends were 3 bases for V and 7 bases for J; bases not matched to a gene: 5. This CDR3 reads CASSYGTEIGYTF. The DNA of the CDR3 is TGTGCCAGCAGTTATGGGACAGAGATTGGCTACACCTTC.

This chain's CDR3 is CATSAQRRGPTQYF. The CDR3 nucleotides are TGTGCCACCTCAGCGCAGAGACGGGGCCCGACCCAGTACTTC. The J gene is TRBJ2-5, the V gene TRBV15; perhaps D is TRBD1 or TRBD2 (5 bases each). Germline lookup yields CDR1 LNHNV and CDR2 YYDKDF (reference sequence). Trimming cost V 8 bases and J 7 bases, with 20 bases left between them. There are 14 residues in the CDR3.